The 19 T cell receptor beta chains below come from one sample, sequenced in a study of CD8 T cells in Susac syndrome. RNA in amounts of roughly 0.5 to 1 ug was reverse transcribed with random hexamers. TCRdb re-analysed the immunoSEQ multiplex PCR reads in MiXCR, keeping a single row per CDR3 protein. The profile shows approximately 190,000 distinct CDR3 sequences, 93% of them singletons. Sequencing used CD4+ T cells from PBMCs. These receptors were collected from a human donor in good health.

As regards this clonotype: Germline is not matched at one junction end, which may reflect a read error. V and J are TRBV7-7 and TRBJ2-1; D possibly corresponds to TRBD2 (5 bases). The CDR3 runs 13 residues. CDR1 and CDR2 from the germline V gene are SSHAT and FNYEAQ (reference sequence). CDR3 in amino acids: CASSGWAMSEQFF. The CDR3 DNA sequence: TGTGCTAGCAGCGGATGGGCTATGAGTGAGCAGTTCTTC.

The chain joins TRBV29-1 to TRBJ1-2; 8 bases match TRBD1. Per the germline V gene, CDR1 is SQVTM and CDR2 is ANQGSEA. The CDR3 extends over 13 amino acids. V shed 4 bases and J 2 bases; nucleotides not matched to a gene: 3. CDR3 DNA sequence: TGCAGCGTTGGGGGACAGGAAAACTATGGCTACACCTTC. It codes for CSVGGQENYGYTF.

CDR3 loop: CASSLDAGGTEAFF. CDR3 nucleotides: TGCGCCAGCAGCTTGGATGCTGGAGGGACTGAAGCTTTCTTT. The genes are TRBV5-1 and TRBJ1-1; D is uncertain. This CDR3 contains 14 residues. Trimming took off 0 bases at V and 5 bases at J, with 11 bases between the two ends. The germline gives CDR1 SGHRS, CDR2 YFSETQ.

This clonotype was observed a single time. V and J are TRBV4-1 and TRBJ2-3; D remains unclear. Per the germline V gene, CDR1 is MGHRA and CDR2 is YSYEKL. Trimming removed 0 bases from V and 2 bases from J, with 15 bases in between. The CDR3 contains 17 residues. The chain's CDR3 is CASSQDLRRVITDTQYF. In nucleotides, the CDR3 is TGCGCCAGCAGCCAAGATTTAAGACGGGTGATCACAGATACGCAGTATTTT.

The chain uses TRBV5-1 and TRBJ2-2; 8 positions match TRBD1. V gave up 6 bases and J gave up 4 bases; unmatched junction bases: 8. CDR3 size: 15 residues. The V gene's germline CDR1 is SGHRS and CDR2 YFSETQ. The CDR3 DNA reads as TGCGCCAGCACCCCGACAGGGGAGGTCACCGGGGAGCTGTTTTTT. Protein sequence: CASTPTGEVTGELFF.

The chain joins TRBV30 to TRBJ2-7; D might be TRBD2 (6 bases). V was shortened by 7 bases and J by 3 bases, with 16 bases between the two germline ends. The CDR3 contains 13 residues. Looked up from germline, CDR1 is GTSNPN and CDR2 is SVGIG (reference sequence). The CDR3, as DNA: TGTGCCTCGGCTCGGGGGTCTAACTACGAGCAGTACTTC. It translates to CASARGSNYEQYF.

The chain carries TRBV7-2 and TRBJ1-5; D may be TRBD1 (5 bases). The V and J ends lost 0 bases and 11 bases respectively, with 14 bases between them. Germline V lookup: CDR1 SGHTA, CDR2 FQGNSA. The CDR3 runs 14 residues. The CDR3 sequence is CASSLAKGSGSQHF. The CDR3 bases are TGTGCCAGCAGCTTAGCGAAAGGGTCAGGGTCCCAGCATTTT.

The J gene is TRBJ2-2, the V gene TRBV27, with TRBD1 matching 8 bases. Germline trimming cut 7 bases from V and 5 bases from J; bases unmatched to any gene: 9. Germline-derived CDR1 and CDR2 are MNHEY and SMNVEV (reference sequence). CDR3 length: 15 amino acids. The chain's CDR3 is CASNEQGVGTGELFF. The CDR3 DNA sequence: TGTGCCAGCAACGAACAGGGGGTTGGTACCGGGGAGCTGTTTTTT.

The genes are TRBV5-4 and TRBJ1-1; 10 bases align to TRBD1. This CDR3 region has 15 residues. Germline CDR1 reads SGHNT; CDR2 reads YYREEE (reference sequence). V lost 6 bases and J lost 1; bases outside the gene matches: 6. CDR3 sequence: CASTRDRGWNTEAFF. CDR3 nucleotide sequence: TGTGCCAGCACCCGGGACAGGGGCTGGAACACTGAAGCTTTCTTT. Full variable domain (remainder filled in from reference TRBV5-4 and TRBJ1-1): ETGVTQSPTHLIKTRGQQVTLRCSSQSGHNTVSWYQQALGQGPQFIFQYYREEENGRGNFPPRFSGLQFPNYSSELNVNALELDDSALYLCASTRDRGWNTEAFFGQGTRLTVV.

The chain is built from TRBV11-2 and TRBJ2-5; TRBD2 matches at 14 bases. The CDR3 is 19 amino acids. Per germline, CDR1 SGHAT and CDR2 FQNNGV. The trim removed 5 bases at V and 5 bases at J, leaving 16 bases unmatched. The CDR3 reads CASSRKWTSGGPTKETQYF. DNA for the CDR3: TGTGCCAGCAGCCGAAAATGGACTAGCGGGGGGCCGACGAAGGAGACCCAGTACTTC.

The chain joins TRBV7-2 to TRBJ2-3; a possible D gene is TRBD2 (5 bases). V was clipped by 5 bases and J by 1 base, with 13 bases between them. Germline V gene sequence: CDR1 SGHTA, CDR2 FQGNSA. The CDR3 consists of 15 residues. The CDR3 DNA reads TGTGCCAGCAGCCCGGGGAGCCAAGGCACAGATACGCAGTATTTT. It translates to CASSPGSQGTDTQYF.

A few counts support this clonotype. The chain links TRBV9 to TRBJ2-7; D possibly corresponds to TRBD1 (6 bases). Germline CDR1 reads SGDLS; CDR2 reads YYNGEE. Trimming removed 4 bases at V and 6 bases at J, with 14 bases between. This CDR3 region has 13 residues. CDR3 DNA: TGTGCCAGCAGCCCTCTACCCAGGGGCGAGCAGTACGTC. It encodes CASSPLPRGEQYV.

This clonotype was picked up one time. V is TRBV7-9 and J is TRBJ1-4, with D hard to call. Per the germline V gene, CDR1 is SEHNR and CDR2 is FQNEAQ (reference sequence). The germline V and J ends were trimmed by 3 bases and 5 bases, with 13 bases remaining between them. The CDR3 is 15 amino acids. In DNA form, the CDR3 reads TGTGCCAGCAGCTTGTTCGGTCAGATCAATGAAAAACTGTTTTTT. Protein product: CASSLFGQINEKLFF.

The chain combines TRBV10-3 with TRBJ2-6; tentatively, D is TRBD1 (5 bases). Germline lookup yields CDR1 ENHRY and CDR2 SYGVKD. V was shortened by 6 bases and J by 0 bases, with 12 bases between the two germline ends. This CDR3 has 16 amino acids. CDR3 residues: CAIRSSGFSGANVLTF. The CDR3 nucleotides read TGTGCCATCAGATCCTCAGGGTTCTCTGGGGCCAACGTCCTGACTTTC.

The V and J genes are TRBV7-2 and TRBJ2-3, with 8 bases lining up with TRBD2. The CDR3 contains 15 residues. Germline loops: CDR1 SGHTA, CDR2 FQGNSA. V gave up 5 bases and J gave up 3 bases; unmatched junction bases: 7. Written as DNA, the CDR3 is TGTGCCAGCAGCATGAGCGGGGGAAGGACAGATACGCAGTATTTT. Amino acids: CASSMSGGRTDTQYF.

The chain joins TRBV4-1 to TRBJ1-2, with no clear D. Trimming removed 0 bases from V and 3 bases from J, with 5 bases in between. The length of the CDR3 is 13 residues. The germline gives CDR1 MGHRA, CDR2 YSYEKL. The CDR3 nucleotides are TGCGCCAGCAGCCAAGATGCAGACTATGGCTACACCTTC. Its protein product is CASSQDADYGYTF.

This chain uses TRBV19 with TRBJ1-1; D remains unclear. V lost 7 bases and J 1 base, leaving 22 bases between the germline ends. CDR1 is LNHDA and CDR2 is SQIVND in the germline V gene (reference sequence). This CDR3 region has 17 residues. The CDR3 loop is CASTLKAETTWNTEAFF. The CDR3 nucleotides are TGTGCCAGTACTCTCAAGGCGGAAACCACCTGGAACACTGAAGCTTTCTTT.

V usage is TRBV7-9 and J usage is TRBJ1-1; D may be TRBD1 (5 bases). This CDR3 contains 13 residues. Germline V CDR1 and CDR2: SEHNR, FQNEAQ (reference sequence). Trimming took 2 bases from V and 8 from J, leaving 12 bases between them. CDR3: CASSLRGGEEAFF. CDR3 sequence (DNA): TGTGCCAGCAGCTTACGGGGGGGTGAGGAAGCTTTCTTT.

The rearrangement links TRBV27 to TRBJ1-5; 11 bases are a match to TRBD1. Germline V gene lookup returns CDR1 MNHEY and CDR2 SMNVEV (reference sequence). After removal of 5 bases from V and 5 bases from J, the junction contained 8 bases not matched to a gene. This CDR3 is 16 amino acids long. Written as DNA, the CDR3 is TGTGCCAGCAGTCTATACGGGACAGGGGGGGATCAGCCCCAGCATTTT. Amino acids: CASSLYGTGGDQPQHF.